The clone carrying this TCR beta chain was observed a handful of times. Its specificity is not known. This record comes from a study of cytomegalovirus exposure and HLA in healthy donors. Overall study context: Drawn from HLA-typed donors, tens of millions of unique TCRs were held in an early data release. Findings and limits, study-wide: Presence/absence analyses assumed roughly uniform sequencing depth across donors. V- and J-gene trimming of TCR beta was linked (in a later analysis) to a missense DCLRE1C variant.

While unrecorded immune exposures were likely, the donors were nominally healthy when sampled. 13 Jbeta primers and 60 Vbeta primers were used for the PCR. Some clones are missing from TCRdb's copy, which holds only in-frame ones; the method was immunoSEQ multiplex PCR. The sample holds 180,000 or so clones; approximately 79% are singletons and the top ten take more than 12%. From germline, CDR1 is MDHEN and CDR2 SYDVKM. This CDR3 has 14 amino acids. The J segment lost 7 bases and the V segment lost 7 bases, leaving 9 bases of the junction unmatched. The J gene is TRBJ2-3, the V gene TRBV28, with 9 bases matching TRBD1. The sequenced sample consisted of PBMCs. This clonotype was obtained from a man in his fifties or sixties in good health and CMV-seropositive. CDR3 bases: TGTGCCAGCACCCCAGGGACAGGGCAGTATACGCAGTATTTT. Translating it yields CASTPGTGQYTQYF.